This T cell receptor (beta chain) was observed in a study of CD8 T cells in Susac syndrome (dated by TCRdb to between 2019 and 2020). A note on the overall study: Whether CD8+ T cell activation and differentiation in Susac syndrome was antigen driven was tested using repertoire sequencing. Clonality of the CD8+ T cell repertoire was compared between roughly twelve healthy donors, approximately 14 Susac syndrome patients and around 16 multiple sclerosis patients.

RNA was extracted with the RNeasy kit and roughly 0.5 to 1 ug was reverse transcribed using random hexamers. The immunoSEQ multiplex PCR assay, which covers 54 Vbeta and 13 Jbeta segments, was used to amplify TCR beta CDR3 regions. To correct PCR amplification bias, a synthetic template baseline was used for both primer optimization and computational correction. The original methods were these. Reads were annotated to V, D and J genes according to IMGT and were analyzed with immunoSEQ Analyzer, with only productive sequences retained. Clonality was computed as one minus Shannon entropy normalized by log2 of the number of productive unique sequences. For each patient and control, public and private clones were evaluated within the 100 most prevalent clones. Clones were defined as Susac-specific when absent from the healthy and MS cohorts, from some 1,100 published viral clones and from other ImmuneACCESS disease sequences. The raw public data were reprocessed by TCRdb itself: fastp quality trimming at Q25, MiXCR clonotype calling, in-frame beta chains only. Each record represents a unique CDR3 protein, reported with the most common genes and DNA among its rows. The V and J calls and clone size are TCRdb's, not the authors'. The sample table lists fewer than 300,000 distinct CDR3 sequences, approximately 81% of them with a count of one. Together, the top ten hold 0.095% to 0.14% of the sample.

Concerning this clonotype itself: No cognate antigen has been identified for it. There are no base qualities to consult, and no much larger clone falls within one base.

Overall results and qualifications from the work: The number of individuals in the TCR sequencing and HLA analysis was acknowledged as relatively small.

Peripheral blood CD8+ and CD4+ T cells from healthy donors, Susac syndrome patients and multiple sclerosis patients were profiled by high-throughput TCR beta sequencing. Multiple sclerosis controls were treatment-naive patients with stable or active relapsing-remitting disease fulfilling revised McDonald criteria. Bulk CD8+ and CD4+ T cells were purified by magnetic negative isolation, whereas CD8+ TEMRA cells were enriched by FACS. Blood was collected in EDTA tubes and processed within 24 hours, with PBMCs isolated through density gradient centrifugation. PBMCs intended for TCR sequencing were cryopreserved in liquid nitrogen and were subsequently thawed in a 37 degrees C water bath. A purity of at least 90% was achieved for sorted or isolated CD4+, CD8+ and CD8+ TEMRA cells. The CDR3 spans 13 residues, from the cysteine through the phenylalanine. Only the CDR3 region is kept as DNA, spanning 39 bases read in frame from base 1. V is pruned by 7 bases and J by 12 bases, leaving 17 bases of the junction without a gene match. CDR1 and CDR2, looked up from the germline V gene, are SQVTM and ANQGSEA.

Input material: CD8+ T cells from PBMCs. The clonotype originates from a human donor with multiple sclerosis. The rearrangement combines TRBV29-1 with TRBJ1-2; 7 central bases correspond to TRBD1. The CDR3 has the sequence CSAPGTGEDGHTF. The DNA sequence is given as TGCAGCGCTCCGGGTACAGGGGAGGACGGCCACACCTTC.